The TCR beta chain described here comes from a study of yellow fever vaccine responses in identical twins (dated 2018 in TCRdb). For the wider study: Focusing on identical twins, the study followed the T cell clones that responded to the vaccine, and did so with precision. The investigation overall reported the following: The T cell response to vaccination in identical twins was reported by the authors to appear partly convergent and partly personalized.

Trimming removed 0 bases from V and 14 bases from J, leaving 26 bases between the germline ends. Measured from the cysteine to the phenylalanine, the CDR3 is 16 residues long. The read is trimmed to its CDR3 DNA, 48 bases read in frame from base 1. CDR1 and CDR2 (DFQATT, SNEGSKA) derive from the germline V gene (reference sequence). The library relied on RT-PCR. The sample was run on an Illumina HiSeq 2500. In-frame beta chains were kept once TCRdb had trimmed the public reads at Q25 with fastp and called clones with MiXCR. Every entry covers one CDR3 protein and lists the most common genes and DNA from its rows. The sample records about 11,000 distinct CDR3 sequences, over 75% of which are singletons. The ten largest clones capture 6% to 8.5% of the sample. As for this clonotype: Its cognate antigen has yet to be identified. No much larger clone is present one base from it, and per-base qualities are unavailable.

The TCR sequence derives from a woman aged 18-29 years who received the yellow fever vaccine. Donor details come from another sample of the same person, matched by shared clones. The receptor chain draws on TRBV20-1 and TRBJ2-1; the D gene is possibly TRBD2, with 6 bases matching. Sequencing was performed on T cells from blood (PBMCs), unsorted or a sorted subset (not recorded which), taken before or after yellow fever vaccination (not recorded which). In nucleotides, the sequence is TGCAGTGCTAGAGATTTTGCCGACTTTGGGGGGAGTGTGAAGTTCTTC. Its protein is CSARDFADFGGSVKFF.